The 26 T cell receptor beta chains below all came from one sample that was sequenced in a study of CD8 T cells in Susac syndrome (dated by TCRdb to about 2019). Libraries came from the immunoSEQ multiplex PCR assay. RNA was extracted with the RNeasy kit and roughly 0.45 to 1 ug was reverse transcribed using random hexamers. TCRdb reanalyzed the raw reads on its own, using fastp at Q25 for trimming and MiXCR for clone calling, and kept in-frame beta chains. CDR3 protein duplicates are merged, each entry listing the most common genes and DNA. In this sample the table shows about 300,000 distinct CDR3 sequences, roughly 94% of which occur a single time. The ten largest clones represent 0.065% of the sample. Sequencing used CD4+ T cells from PBMCs. All receptors come from a human donor with multiple sclerosis.

The chain recombines TRBV6-5 with TRBJ1-6; D is undetermined. The germline V gene has CDR1 MNHEY and CDR2 SVGAGI. V lost 6 bases and J 7 bases, leaving 16 bases between the germline ends. This CDR3 has 15 amino acids. CDR3 bases: TGTGCCAGCAGCAGTGCAGCCGCGCTAAATTCACCCCTCCACTTT. Its protein product is CASSSAAALNSPLHF.

The chain joins TRBV7-8 to TRBJ2-3; 14 bases fit TRBD2. The germline V gene has CDR1 SGHVS and CDR2 FQNEAQ. The CDR3 has 17 residues. V shed 5 bases, J shed 6 bases, and the junction held 10 bases outside the gene matches. CDR3: CASSPTSGRAWMDTQYF. DNA for the CDR3: TGTGCCAGCAGCCCGACTAGCGGGAGGGCCTGGATGGATACGCAGTATTTT.

The chain combines TRBV3-1 with TRBJ2-3; 10 nucleotides agree with TRBD2. Germline CDR1 is LGHDT and CDR2 is YNNKEL (reference sequence). V lost 1 base and J lost 3; bases outside the gene matches: 13. This CDR3 region has 19 residues. CDR3 sequence reads: CASSQVSPKAGGITDTQYF. Written as DNA, the CDR3 is TGTGCCAGCAGCCAAGTTAGCCCAAAAGCGGGAGGGATTACAGATACGCAGTATTTT.

J is TRBJ2-3 and V is TRBV7-3; D ambiguous. Trimming took 1 base from V and 2 from J, leaving 10 bases between them. The CDR3 totals 15 residues. Germline V gene lookup returns CDR1 SGHTA and CDR2 FQGTGA. The CDR3 is CASSLSGSSTDTQYF. CDR3 bases: TGTGCCAGCAGCTTAAGCGGCAGCTCCACAGATACGCAGTATTTT.

Only a few counts were recorded for this clonotype. This chain joins TRBV30 and TRBJ2-7; D not resolved. CDR3 length equals 15 residues. Trimming removed 0 bases at V and 2 bases at J, with 14 bases between. Germline CDR1 reads GTSNPN; CDR2 reads SVGIG (reference sequence). The CDR3 sequence: CAWSVGSGFAYEQYF. CDR3 sequence (DNA): TGTGCCTGGAGTGTAGGGTCAGGTTTCGCCTACGAGCAGTACTTC.

The rearrangement links TRBV6-1 to TRBJ1-3; no firm D call. The CDR3 length is 16 residues. CDR1 and CDR2 (germline): MNHNS, SASEGT. Trimming cost V 10 bases and J 4 bases, with 23 bases left between them. In DNA, the CDR3 is TGTGCCACCCTCGTCAGCGTGGGAGTAGGAGGAAACACCATATATTTT. It encodes CATLVSVGVGGNTIYF.

The genes are TRBV12-3 or TRBV12-4 and TRBJ1-1; D possibly corresponds to TRBD1 (5 bases). The length of the CDR3 is 15 residues. V lost 6 bases and J 2 bases, leaving 16 bases between the germline ends. The CDR3 region has the DNA TGTGCCAGCAGCCCCCATGGGACGGTTAACACTGAAGCTTTCTTT. Residues: CASSPHGTVNTEAFF.

This chain uses TRBV27 with TRBJ2-6, with 8 nucleotides matching TRBD1. The V segment lost 5 bases and the J segment 2 bases; nucleotides outside the gene matches: 8. The CDR3 is 17 residues long. Looked up from germline, CDR1 is MNHEY and CDR2 is SMNVEV (reference sequence). This CDR3 reads CASSIGTGSPGANVLTF. DNA for the CDR3: TGTGCCAGCAGTATCGGGACAGGATCCCCTGGGGCCAACGTCCTGACTTTC.

The J gene is TRBJ2-6, the V gene TRBV9; D may match TRBD1 or TRBD2 (5 bases each). Germline assignment: CDR1 SGDLS and CDR2 YYNGEE. Trimming shortened V by 5 bases and J by 4 bases, and 19 bases separated the two germline ends. CDR3 length: 17 amino acids. DNA of the CDR3: TGTGCCAGCAGTGAAAGGGACGGTCTGGAGGGGGCCAACGTCCTGACTTTC. Its protein product is CASSERDGLEGANVLTF.

This chain joins TRBV3-1 and TRBJ2-1; D is unresolved. Germline loops: CDR1 LGHDT, CDR2 YNNKEL (reference sequence). Between the trimmed V and J ends, which lost 2 bases and 9 bases, there was a span of 8 bases. This CDR3 region has 12 residues. CDR3 sequence: CASSQRTGEQFF. The CDR3 DNA sequence: TGTGCCAGCAGCCAACGTACCGGTGAGCAGTTCTTC.

CDR3 in DNA: TGTGCCAGCAGCTTGGAGGGTACAGGGTATGGCTACACCTTC. Protein: CASSLEGTGYGYTF. The genes are TRBV5-5 and TRBJ1-2; a weak D match, TRBD1 (6 bases). The CDR3 runs to 14 residues. Per germline, CDR1 SGHKS and CDR2 YYEKEE (reference sequence). Trimming took 0 bases from V and 5 from J, leaving 11 bases between them.

The J gene is TRBJ2-5, the V gene TRBV7-2; 9 bases match TRBD2. Germline CDR1 SGHTA, CDR2 FQGNSA. The CDR3 is 16 residues long. V was pared by 2 bases and J by 4 bases, with 8 bases of the junction left unmatched. The DNA for the CDR3 is TGTGCCAGCAGCTTAATTATAATTAGCGGGAGAGAGACCCAGTACTTC. The encoded protein is CASSLIIISGRETQYF.

The chain recombines TRBV30 with TRBJ1-5; the D gene is possibly TRBD1 (6 bases). From germline, CDR1 is GTSNPN and CDR2 SVGIG (reference sequence). V dropped 5 bases and J dropped 3 bases, with 14 bases sitting between them. The CDR3 covers 14 residues. CDR3 DNA: TGTGCCTGGGGACCGGGACACTACAATCAGCCCCAGCATTTT. This encodes CAWGPGHYNQPQHF. The full variable domain, with the rest looked up from reference TRBV30 and TRBJ1-5, is SQTIHQWPATLVQPVGSPLSLECTVEGTSNPNLYWYRQAAGRGLQLLFYSVGIGQISSEVPQNLSASRPQDRQFILSSKKLLLSDSGFYLCAWGPGHYNQPQHFGDGTRLSIL.

The chain uses TRBV7-9 and TRBJ2-1, with 11 bases fitting TRBD2. CDR3 length: 17 residues. With V trimmed by 2 bases and J by 5 bases, 8 bases remained unmatched. Germline V gene sequence: CDR1 SEHNR, CDR2 FQNEAQ (reference sequence). The CDR3 DNA reads TGTGCCAGCAGCTTATGGGCTAGCGGGGGGTATGACAATGAGCAGTTCTTC. It codes for CASSLWASGGYDNEQFF. Using reference TRBV7-9 and TRBJ2-1 for the parts outside the CDR3, the full variable domain is DTGVSQNPRHKITKRGQNVTFRCDPISEHNRLYWYRQTLGQGPEFLTYFQNEAQLEKSRLLSDRFSAERPKGSFSTLEIQRTEQGDSAMYLCASSLWASGGYDNEQFFGPGTRLTVL.

The CDR3 spells CSARGRQAPLTSLHF. DNA of the CDR3: TGCAGTGCTAGAGGACGACAGGCCCCACTTACTTCACTCCACTTT. The rearrangement links TRBV20-1 to TRBJ1-6; TRBD1 is a possible D gene (6 bases). Germline lookup yields CDR1 DFQATT and CDR2 SNEGSKA (reference sequence). The ends were cut back, 1 base at V and 16 bases at J, with 23 bases in the middle. The CDR3 contains 15 residues.

V is TRBV7-9 and J is TRBJ1-1; TRBD1 matches at 7 bases. With 6 bases clipped from V and 4 bases from J, the junction kept 11 bases outside the gene matches. Germline V gene data show CDR1 as SEHNR and CDR2 as FQNEAQ (reference sequence). The CDR3 runs 15 residues. CDR3 sequence reads: CASSPHGPGGTEAFF. In nucleotides, the CDR3 is TGTGCCAGCAGTCCCCACGGGCCAGGGGGCACTGAAGCTTTCTTT.

This chain connects TRBV2 to TRBJ2-7, with a tentative D call TRBD2 (8 bases). The germline V and J ends were trimmed by 7 bases and 5 bases, with 24 bases remaining between them. CDR3 length equals 16 residues. CDR1 SNHLY and CDR2 FYNNEI come from the germline V gene. The CDR3 DNA follows: TGTGCCAGCACCGGGAGGGACAGTTACAGGGGAAACGAGCAGTACTTC. The encoded protein is CASTGRDSYRGNEQYF.

The chain uses TRBV19 and TRBJ1-5; D remains ambiguous. V shed 3 bases and J shed 6 bases, with 12 bases lying between them. The CDR3 is made up of 14 amino acids. Germline V gene data show CDR1 as LNHDA and CDR2 as SQIVND (reference sequence). CDR3 in DNA: TGTGCCAGTAGTATGTCCGGGAATGGTCAGCCCCAGCATTTT. Amino acid sequence: CASSMSGNGQPQHF. Using reference TRBV19 and TRBJ1-5 for the parts outside the CDR3, the full variable domain is DGGITQSPKYLFRKEGQNVTLSCEQNLNHDAMYWYRQDPGQGLRLIYYSQIVNDFQKGDIAEGYSVSREKKESFPLTVTSAQKNPTAFYLCASSMSGNGQPQHFGDGTRLSIL.

CDR3: CASTRSGTVYEQYF. The CDR3, as DNA: TGTGCCAGCACCCGCAGTGGGACGGTCTACGAGCAGTACTTC. The chain is built from TRBV11-1 and TRBJ2-7; D assignment may be TRBD1 or TRBD2 (5 bases each). V was clipped by 7 bases and J by 3 bases, with 16 bases between them. The CDR3 length is 14 residues. CDR1 is SGHAT, CDR2 FQDESV, per germline (reference sequence).

V usage is TRBV6-5 and J usage is TRBJ2-7; D gene ambiguous. The CDR3 consists of 15 residues. Germline assignment: CDR1 MNHEY and CDR2 SVGAGI. V was cut by 4 bases and J by 0 bases, with 13 bases left in between. CDR3 nucleotide sequence: TGTGCCAGCAGTTCCCCCGGCTCTTCCTCCTACGAGCAGTACTTC. This gives the protein CASSSPGSSSYEQYF.

The gene calls are TRBV12-3 or TRBV12-4 and TRBJ2-3; 15 bases are a match to TRBD2. The CDR3 has 18 amino acids. Trimming cost V 6 bases and J 4 bases; bases outside gene matches: 11. CDR3 bases: TGTGCCAGCAGCCCCCGGACTAGCGGGGGGGCCGGCCCAGATACGCAGTATTTT. It specifies CASSPRTSGGAGPDTQYF.

This sequence joins TRBV9 and TRBJ2-7, with TRBD2 identical over 7 bases. V dropped 0 bases and J dropped 7; count of bases not matched to a gene: 16. CDR1 is SGDLS and CDR2 is YYNGEE in the germline V gene. The CDR3 sequence is 17 residues long. CDR3 in amino acids: CASSVGWGGSSPVEQYF. The CDR3 bases are TGTGCCAGCAGCGTAGGCTGGGGCGGGAGTTCCCCGGTTGAGCAGTACTTC.

This clonotype was recorded once. V usage is TRBV7-9 and J usage is TRBJ2-5, with D perhaps matching TRBD1 or TRBD2 (5 bases each). The germline V gene has CDR1 SEHNR and CDR2 FQNEAQ (reference sequence). The V end lost 8 bases, the J end lost 5 bases, and 18 bases lay between the germline ends. The CDR3 covers 14 residues. The CDR3 DNA follows: TGTGCCAGCCGACCCTCGGGGCCTGGGGAGACCCAGTACTTC. Protein sequence: CASRPSGPGETQYF.

This chain connects TRBV18 to TRBJ1-1; TRBD1 might be the D (6 bases). The CDR3 is made up of 13 amino acids. V was clipped by 2 bases and J by 7 bases, with 11 bases between them. The germline CDR1 and CDR2 sequences are KGHSH and LQKENI. CDR3 loop: CASSPRTEGEAFF. The CDR3 coding sequence is TGTGCCAGCTCACCAAGGACAGAAGGTGAAGCTTTCTTT.

The rearrangement uses TRBV2 and TRBJ2-7; D gene unclear. Germline lookup yields CDR1 SNHLY and CDR2 FYNNEI. The length of the CDR3 is 14 residues. V was shortened by 3 bases and J by 8 bases, with 17 bases between the two germline ends. The CDR3 protein is CASSDGGFQPQQYF. Written as DNA, the CDR3 is TGTGCCAGCAGTGACGGTGGCTTTCAACCCCAGCAGTACTTC. Together with reference TRBV2 and TRBJ2-7, the CDR3 gives the full variable domain: EPEVTQTPSHQVTQMGQEVILRCVPISNHLYFYWYRQILGQKVEFLVSFYNNEISEKSEIFDDQFSVERPDGSNFTLKIRSTKLEDSAMYFCASSDGGFQPQQYFGPGTRLTVT.

This clonotype was picked up one time. One junction end disagrees with the germline gene, perhaps due to a read error. CDR3 sequence (DNA): TGTGTCAGCAGCCTCTCTAGCGGGAGGGCCCTCGGCAATGAGCAGTTCTTC. Translation gives CVSSLSSGRALGNEQFF. V usage is TRBV6-2 or TRBV6-3 and J usage is TRBJ2-1; 12 positions match TRBD2. The CDR3 is 17 residues long. The germline gives CDR1 MNHEY, CDR2 SVGEGT.